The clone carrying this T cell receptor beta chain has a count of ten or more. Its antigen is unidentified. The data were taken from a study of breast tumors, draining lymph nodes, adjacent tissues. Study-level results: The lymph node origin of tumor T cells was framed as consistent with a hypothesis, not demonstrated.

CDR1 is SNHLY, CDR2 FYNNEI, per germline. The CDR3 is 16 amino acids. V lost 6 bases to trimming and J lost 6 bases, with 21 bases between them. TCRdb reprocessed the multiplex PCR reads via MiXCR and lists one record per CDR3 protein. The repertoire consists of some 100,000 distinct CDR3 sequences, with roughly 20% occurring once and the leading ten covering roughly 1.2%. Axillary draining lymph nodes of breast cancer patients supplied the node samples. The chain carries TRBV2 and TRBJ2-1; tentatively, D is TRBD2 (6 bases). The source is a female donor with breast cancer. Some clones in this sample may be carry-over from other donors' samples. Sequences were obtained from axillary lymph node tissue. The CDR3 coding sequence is TGTGCCAGCAGGGTATCTAGCGCGGTATTCGGCAATGAGCAGTTCTTC. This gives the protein CASRVSSAVFGNEQFF.